The TCR beta chain under discussion was sequenced for a study of blood T cells in healthy people across ages. Regarding the study as a whole: Across samples, TCR beta diversity tracked strongly with naive T cell percentage.

About this clonotype: Its antigen is undetermined.

The authors ran a second PCR of about 6 to 11 cycles using a sample-barcoded 5' primer and a J-beta primer mix. TCRdb passed the 5' RACE reads through MiXCR, listing each CDR3 protein once. This table has roughly 790,000 distinct CDR3 sequences, 40% to 45% appearing once. There are 15 residues in the CDR3. V was cut by 0 bases and J by 0 bases, with 6 bases left in between. The V gene's germline CDR1 is MNHNS and CDR2 SASEGT. Every donor contributed roughly 10 milliliters of peripheral blood by blood draw. This receptor was taken from an older woman in good health. J is TRBJ1-5 and V is TRBV6-1; D not certain. Sequencing used blood. The CDR3 sequence is CASSEAPTSNQPQHF. The CDR3 DNA sequence: TGTGCCAGCAGTGAAGCTCCTACTAGCAATCAGCCCCAGCATTTT.